These 23 T cell receptor beta chains were sequenced from one sample in a study of shared clonotypes between healthy human individuals. Generated by immunoSEQ multiplex PCR, the TCRdb table keeps only in-frame clones and is missing some. In the table there are about 1 million clones, more than 75% of which are singletons. Sequencing used memory CD4+ T cells from PBMCs. As for subset: CD45RA-negative fraction. The receptor set was obtained from a young man in good health. Some clones in this sample may be carry-over from other donors' samples.

The chain uses TRBV19 and TRBJ1-5; 8 positions agree with TRBD1. The CDR3 has 15 residues. Per the germline V gene, CDR1 is LNHDA and CDR2 is SQIVND (reference sequence). Germline trimming cut 6 bases from V and 3 bases from J; bases unmatched to any gene: 7. CDR3 in amino acids: CASRNTGGNNQPQHF. Written as DNA, the CDR3 is TGTGCCAGTAGAAATACAGGGGGTAACAATCAGCCCCAGCATTTT.

This chain links TRBV11-2 with TRBJ2-7, with TRBD2 matching over 10 bases. CDR1 and CDR2 (germline): SGHAT, FQNNGV. J was trimmed by 2 bases and V by 4 bases; bases with no gene match: 11. This CDR3 comprises 17 residues. The CDR3 spells CASSSGWGTSVTYEQYF. The CDR3 bases are TGTGCCAGCAGCTCCGGGTGGGGGACTAGCGTAACCTACGAGCAGTACTTC.

A word on this clone: A read error is likely here: a far larger clone is one base away. This chain links TRBV11-2 with TRBJ2-5; D is unclear. Per germline, CDR1 SGHAT and CDR2 FQNNGV. CDR3 length: 11 amino acids. Deletions cut 5 bases from V and 3 bases from J, with 4 bases between. Here the CDR3 reads CASSREETQYF. The CDR3 region has the DNA TGTGCCAGCAGCCGCGAAGAGACCCAGTACTTC.

On this clone: The sample carries other DNA sequences with the same CDR3. This rearrangement joins TRBV9 to TRBJ1-4; D remains ambiguous. The CDR3 totals 15 residues. Between the trimmed V and J ends, which lost 0 bases and 0 bases, there was a span of 6 bases. CDR1 and CDR2 from the germline V gene are SGDLS and YYNGEE. As DNA, the CDR3 is TGTGCCAGCAGCGTAGTCGGTGCAACTAATGAAAAACTGTTTTTT. This gives the protein CASSVVGATNEKLFF.

This clone appeared a few times. The gene calls are TRBV28 and TRBJ1-2; possibly TRBD1 for D (6 bases). V was shortened by 2 bases and J by 5 bases, with 15 bases between the two germline ends. Germline V gives CDR1 MDHEN, CDR2 SYDVKM. The CDR3 totals 15 residues. The chain's CDR3 is CASSLPLGAGYGYTF. DNA of the CDR3: TGTGCCAGCAGTTTACCTTTGGGGGCTGGGTATGGCTACACCTTC.

The chain combines TRBV7-9 with TRBJ1-1; 8 bases match TRBD1. Trimming cost V 5 bases and J 5 bases; bases outside gene matches: 7. Looked up from germline, CDR1 is SEHNR and CDR2 is FQNEAQ (reference sequence). CDR3 length equals 14 residues. This CDR3 reads CASSVLRQGTEAFF. CDR3 DNA sequence: TGTGCCAGCAGCGTTCTACGACAGGGGACTGAAGCTTTCTTT.

The V call is TRBV7-2, the J call TRBJ2-1; 8 nucleotides agree with TRBD2. Germline loops: CDR1 SGHTA, CDR2 FQGNSA. The CDR3 contains 13 residues. The ends lost 0 bases at V and 12 bases at J; junction bases unmatched: 4. The CDR3 DNA reads as TGTGCCAGCAGCTTAGCGTCCGCGGGAGGGCAGTTCTTC. The encoded protein is CASSLASAGGQFF.

The V and J genes are TRBV19 and TRBJ2-6; 7 nucleotides align to TRBD2. Trimming took 5 bases from V and 3 from J; bases not matched to a gene: 4. From germline, CDR1 is LNHDA and CDR2 SQIVND (reference sequence). CDR3 length equals 15 residues. The CDR3 coding sequence is TGTGCCAGTAGTCTGACGGGAGGTGGGGCCAACGTCCTGACTTTC. Protein sequence: CASSLTGGGANVLTF.

The chain employs TRBV2 and TRBJ1-1; D is ambiguous. Trimming took off 6 bases at V and 0 bases at J, with 11 bases between the two ends. The CDR3 loop spans 14 amino acids. Germline CDR1 is SNHLY and CDR2 is FYNNEI. CDR3 region: CASRMNFMNTEAFF. CDR3 nucleotides: TGTGCCAGCAGGATGAACTTTATGAACACTGAAGCTTTCTTT.

V gene TRBV9 combines with J gene TRBJ2-3; 11 bases fit TRBD1. Unmatched junction bases numbered 7, after V lost 3 bases and J lost 10 bases. The germline CDR1 and CDR2 sequences are SGDLS and YYNGEE. The CDR3 extends over 14 amino acids. CDR3 loop: CASSAGQGVGSQYF. The CDR3 region has the DNA TGTGCCAGCAGCGCGGGACAGGGGGTGGGCTCGCAGTATTTT.

The chain uses TRBV4-3 and TRBJ2-1; D might be TRBD2 (7 bases). Per germline, CDR1 LGHNA and CDR2 YSLEER. There are 15 residues in the CDR3. Deletions cut 5 bases from V and 4 bases from J, with 15 bases between. The CDR3 loop reads CASSSRRGGYNEQFF. CDR3 sequence (DNA): TGCGCCAGCAGCTCACGGAGGGGGGGTTACAATGAGCAGTTCTTC.

V gene TRBV2 combines with J gene TRBJ1-4; D might be TRBD1 (6 bases). CDR1 is SNHLY, CDR2 FYNNEI, per germline. V lost 4 bases and J 7 bases, leaving 19 bases between the germline ends. The CDR3 sequence is 16 residues long. The CDR3 nucleotides read TGTGCCAGCAGTGGGATTGAGGGGACATGGGGTGAAAAACTGTTTTTT. As protein: CASSGIEGTWGEKLFF.

The chain joins TRBV7-2 to TRBJ2-5; unclear D gene. The CDR3 runs 15 residues. V gave up 5 bases and J gave up 5 bases, with 18 bases separating them. Germline CDR1 is SGHTA and CDR2 is FQGNSA. The CDR3 DNA follows: TGTGCCAGCAGCAACCCCCGAGCCGGGCGGGAGACCCAGTACTTC. This codes for CASSNPRAGRETQYF.

This chain uses TRBV28 with TRBJ2-7; D unclear. The germline gives CDR1 MDHEN, CDR2 SYDVKM. The CDR3 covers 12 residues. The V end was cut by 2 bases, the J end by 6 bases, with 8 bases between. The CDR3 protein is CASSLRQPEQYF. The CDR3 DNA reads as TGTGCCAGCAGTTTAAGGCAGCCCGAGCAGTACTTC.

V and J are TRBV5-4 and TRBJ1-2; 12 bases align to TRBD1. J gave up 8 bases and V 3 bases, and 5 bases lay outside the gene matches. This CDR3 is built from 14 residues. CDR1 is SGHNT, CDR2 YYREEE, per germline (reference sequence). The CDR3 bases are TGTGCCAGCAGCTGGGGGACAGGGGGCTCCGGCTACACCTTC. It encodes CASSWGTGGSGYTF.

This chain joins TRBV30 and TRBJ2-1; D is unclear. Germline CDR1 reads GTSNPN; CDR2 reads SVGIG (reference sequence). V shed 4 bases and J shed 6 bases, with 7 bases lying between them. The CDR3 sequence is 11 residues long. The CDR3 reads CAWTPGNEQFF. CDR3 DNA sequence: TGTGCCTGGACGCCGGGCAATGAGCAGTTCTTC.

This rearrangement joins TRBV11-1 to TRBJ1-2, with 10 positions matching TRBD1. The germline gives CDR1 SGHAT, CDR2 FQDESV (reference sequence). The CDR3 totals 15 residues. J gave up 4 bases and V 3 bases, and 5 bases lay outside the gene matches. The CDR3 loop is CASSLGQGLFYGYTF. CDR3 nucleotide sequence: TGTGCCAGCAGCTTGGGACAGGGGTTGTTCTATGGCTACACCTTC.

This clone has just a few counts. This chain links TRBV7-2 with TRBJ2-7; D might be TRBD2 (5 bases). Germline V gene lookup returns CDR1 SGHTA and CDR2 FQGNSA. The CDR3 consists of 15 residues. Trimming took 2 bases from V and 2 from J, leaving 13 bases between them. Here the CDR3 DNA reads TGTGCCAGCAGCTTATTTCCCGGGATCCCCTACGAGCAGTACTTC. The encoded protein is CASSLFPGIPYEQYF.

V is TRBV5-1 and J is TRBJ1-3, with D hard to call. The CDR3 is 13 amino acids. The V gene's germline CDR1 is SGHRS and CDR2 YFSETQ. Trimming cost V 0 bases and J 8 bases, with 9 bases left between them. The CDR3 reads CASSLEGGYTIYF. DNA of the CDR3: TGCGCCAGCAGCTTGGAGGGCGGTTACACCATATATTTT.

V is TRBV5-1 and J is TRBJ2-7; 10 positions match TRBD1. V lost 3 bases to trimming and J lost 3 bases; unmatched junction nucleotides: 6. The CDR3 spans 15 residues. CDR1 and CDR2 (germline): SGHRS, YFSETQ. In nucleotides, the CDR3 is TGCGCCAGCAGCTCCACCGGGACAGGGGACTACGAGCAGTACTTC. This sequence encodes CASSSTGTGDYEQYF.

V and J are TRBV18 and TRBJ2-1, with 11 bases lining up with TRBD2. The V segment lost 5 bases and the J segment 5 bases; nucleotides outside the gene matches: 8. The CDR3 runs 16 residues. The germline gives CDR1 KGHSH, CDR2 LQKENI. The CDR3: CASSATSGSGDNEQFF. CDR3 DNA: TGTGCCAGCTCAGCAACTAGCGGGAGTGGGGACAATGAGCAGTTCTTC.

Only a few counts were recorded for this clone. The DNA of the CDR3 is TGCGCCAGCAGCCAAGCAACAGCCGGCTCTGGAAACACCATATATTTT. It specifies CASSQATAGSGNTIYF. This chain links TRBV4-3 with TRBJ1-3, with D unresolved. V lost 1 base, J lost 0 bases, and 10 bases lay in between. The V gene's germline CDR1 is LGHNA and CDR2 YSLEER. CDR3 length: 16 residues.

Comment on this clone: Other DNA sequences of this sample code for an identical CDR3. This chain connects TRBV5-1 to TRBJ2-1, with D hard to call. CDR1 is SGHRS, CDR2 YFSETQ, per germline. The length of the CDR3 is 15 residues. Trimming removed 0 bases at V and 1 base at J, with 8 bases between. The CDR3 sequence: CASSLEVGSYNEQFF. The DNA for the CDR3 is TGCGCCAGCAGCTTGGAGGTGGGGTCCTACAATGAGCAGTTCTTC.